A selection of T cell receptor beta chains follows, all from one sample in a study of blood T cell repertoires in COVID-19. TCRdb's table, derived via immunoSEQ multiplex PCR, lists solely in-frame clones and lacks some. The sample contains tens of thousands of clones, around nine tenths of which appear only once. Sequencing used peripheral blood. These receptors all stem from a man in his 60s with acute or convalescent COVID-19. Both conserved end residues are part of each CDR3. Fields, in order: D gene, J gene, CDR3 length, clone size, V gene, CDR3 protein, CDR3 DNA. D genes are given only for firm matches. A clone size is listed for some rows: how often the clone was seen (once, few, many), or a class if it is expanded.

>NA|TRBJ1-6|15|few|TRBV6-1
CASSEAPGQNSPLHF
TGTGCCAGCAGTGAAGCCCCGGGACAAAATTCACCCCTCCACTTT
>NA|TRBJ1-6|14|NA|TRBV2
CASSEGRNNSPLHF
TGTGCCAGCAGTGAAGGGAGAAATAATTCACCCCTCCACTTT
>TRBD1|TRBJ1-2|13|NA|TRBV29-1
CSVTQGGGYGYTF
TGCAGCGTTACTCAGGGGGGAGGCTATGGCTACACCTTC
>NA|TRBJ1-4|15|NA|TRBV3-1/TRBV3-2
CASSRRSSTNEKLFF
TGTGCCAGCAGCCGGCGGAGCTCAACTAATGAAAAACTGTTTTTT
>TRBD1|TRBJ1-6|15|NA|TRBV9
CASSEGTGGNSPLHF
TGTGCCAGCAGCGAGGGGACAGGTGGGAATTCACCCCTCCACTTT
>TRBD1|TRBJ1-4|13|NA|TRBV7-2
CASSGQVNEKLFF
TGTGCCAGCAGCGGACAGGTCAATGAAAAACTGTTTTTT
>NA|TRBJ1-2|15|NA|TRBV6-5
CASSLVAGRVDGYTF
TGTGCCAGCAGCCTAGTTGCAGGGAGGGTGGATGGCTACACCTTC
>NA|TRBJ1-3|14|NA|TRBV27
CASSLGRAGNTIYF
TGTGCCAGCAGTTTGGGCAGAGCTGGAAACACCATATATTTT
>TRBD1|TRBJ1-1|15|NA|TRBV5-1
CASSTGGSLNTEAFF
TGCGCCAGCAGCACAGGGGGCTCCCTAAACACTGAAGCTTTCTTT
>TRBD1|TRBJ2-5|17|NA|TRBV3-1/TRBV3-2
CASSQERDRGWVETQYF
TGTGCCAGCAGCCAAGAAAGGGACAGGGGGTGGGTAGAGACCCAGTACTTC
>TRBD1|TRBJ1-1|15|few|TRBV18
CASSPEQGRNTEAFF
TGTGCCAGCTCACCCGAACAGGGGAGGAACACTGAAGCTTTCTTT
>NA|TRBJ1-1|14|once|TRBV2
CASRIQNFDGEAFF
TGTGCCAGCAGGATACAGAATTTCGACGGAGAAGCTTTCTTT
>TRBD2|TRBJ2-3|17|NA|TRBV5-4
CASSLGSGGAPTDTQYF
TGTGCCAGCAGCTTGGGTAGCGGGGGGGCCCCCACAGATACGCAGTATTTT
>TRBD1|TRBJ1-1|14|NA|TRBV19
CASNERGHNTEAFF
TGTGCCAGCAATGAAAGGGGGCACAACACTGAAGCTTTCTTT
>TRBD1|TRBJ2-1|17|once|TRBV24-1
CATSGRAETGNYNEQFF
TGTGCCACCAGTGGACGGGCCGAGACAGGGAACTACAATGAGCAGTTCTTC
>NA|TRBJ1-2|13|few|TRBV5-4
CASSLGGQYGYTF
TGTGCCAGCAGCTTGGGGGGGCAATATGGCTACACCTTC
>NA|TRBJ2-7|15|NA|TRBV3-1/TRBV3-2
CASSRREGMTNEQYF
TGTGCCAGCAGCCGTCGTGAGGGAATGACCAACGAGCAGTACTTC
>TRBD1|TRBJ1-6|15|NA|TRBV30
CAWSAATGNNSPLHF
TGTGCCTGGAGTGCCGCGACAGGGAACAATTCACCCCTCCACTTT
>NA|TRBJ1-5|16|NA|TRBV19
CASSIFQGKSNQPQHF
TGTGCCAGTAGTATTTTTCAGGGGAAGAGCAATCAGCCCCAGCATTTT
>NA|TRBJ2-5|15|NA|TRBV7-9
CASSLVLGPQETQYF
TGTGCCAGCAGCTTAGTTCTGGGCCCGCAAGAGACCCAGTACTTC
>TRBD2|TRBJ2-3|21|NA|TRBV9
CASSVSARTSGEGFSTDTQYF
TGTGCCAGCAGCGTTTCCGCTCGGACTAGCGGGGAGGGATTCAGCACAGATACGCAGTATTTT
>NA|TRBJ2-1|15|once|TRBV5-1
CASSLGGLGTHEQFF
TGCGCCAGCAGCTTGGGGGGACTTGGTACCCATGAGCAGTTCTTC
>NA|TRBJ1-2|18|few|TRBV7-2
CASSLVSRRQGFSPGYTF
TGTGCCAGCAGCTTAGTTTCACGACGGCAGGGATTCTCGCCTGGCTACACCTTC
>NA|TRBJ1-6|15|NA|TRBV5-4
CASSLGQGFGSPLHF
TGTGCCAGCAGCTTGGGCCAGGGGTTCGGGTCACCCCTCCACTTT
>TRBD1|TRBJ1-4|15|NA|TRBV3-1/TRBV3-2
CASSTGTARGEKLFF
TGTGCCAGCAGCACTGGGACAGCAAGGGGGGAAAAACTGTTTTTT
>TRBD1|TRBJ1-6|19|few|TRBV7-2
CASSPIRRQGNLGNSPLHF
TGTGCCAGCAGCCCGATCCGGCGACAGGGAAACCTGGGTAATTCACCCCTCCACTTT
>NA|TRBJ1-5|15|NA|TRBV27
CASSITGRTFQPQHF
TGTGCCAGCAGTATTACAGGGAGAACATTTCAGCCCCAGCATTTT
>NA|TRBJ2-7|12|NA|TRBV7-9
CASSLEGGEQYF
TGTGCCAGCAGCTTAGAAGGGGGCGAGCAGTACTTC
>TRBD1|TRBJ1-1|15|NA|TRBV5-4
CASSRRTGLNTEAFF
TGTGCCAGCAGCAGAAGGACAGGCCTGAACACTGAAGCTTTCTTT
>TRBD1|TRBJ1-2|12|NA|TRBV30
CAWSVQGVGYTF
TGTGCCTGGAGTGTACAGGGGGTCGGCTACACCTTC
>TRBD2|TRBJ2-1|16|NA|TRBV9
CASSPPLAGVYNEQFF
TGTGCCAGCAGCCCACCCCTAGCGGGGGTATACAATGAGCAGTTCTTC
>TRBD1|TRBJ2-7|17|NA|TRBV7-2
CASSLYRGAISEYEQYF
TGTGCCAGCAGCTTATACAGGGGGGCGATCAGTGAATACGAGCAGTACTTC
>TRBD1|TRBJ2-1|15|NA|TRBV10-3
CAISEALGQGNEQFF
TGTGCCATCAGTGAGGCGTTGGGACAGGGGAATGAGCAGTTCTTC
>NA|TRBJ1-1|16|NA|TRBV29-1
CSGGSRNQGRGTEAFF
TGCAGCGGAGGATCCCGGAATCAAGGTAGGGGCACTGAAGCTTTCTTT
>TRBD2|TRBJ2-1|15|NA|TRBV5-1
CASSPAGFDYNEQFF
TGCGCCAGCAGTCCAGCGGGGTTTGACTACAATGAGCAGTTCTTC
>TRBD1|TRBJ2-7|18|NA|TRBV9
CASSPRTGGVEAPYEQYF
TGTGCCAGCAGCCCGCGGACAGGGGGCGTTGAAGCCCCCTACGAGCAGTACTTC
>NA|TRBJ1-3|14|NA|TRBV27
CASRQAGSGNTIYF
TGTGCCAGCCGACAGGCCGGATCTGGAAACACCATATATTTT
>NA|TRBJ2-3|16|NA|TRBV7-9
CASSLGQTLLTDTQYF
TGTGCCAGCAGCTTAGGACAGACATTACTCACAGATACGCAGTATTTT
>TRBD1|TRBJ1-4|18|NA|TRBV3-1/TRBV3-2
CASSQDWDRGRTNEKLFF
TGTGCCAGCAGCCAAGATTGGGACAGGGGGAGGACTAATGAAAAACTGTTTTTT
>NA|TRBJ2-3|13|NA|TRBV30
CAWSIIGTDTQYF
TGTGCCTGGAGTATCATAGGCACAGATACGCAGTATTTT
>NA|TRBJ1-2|14|once|TRBV13
CASSFGGRNYGYTF
TGTGCCAGCAGCTTCGGGGGGCGAAACTATGGCTACACCTTC
>NA|TRBJ1-6|17|NA|TRBV5-1
CASSSRSPEIYNSPLHF
TGCGCCAGCAGCTCGCGGTCCCCTGAAATCTATAATTCACCCCTCCACTTT
>TRBD2|TRBJ2-7|16|once|TRBV3-1/TRBV3-2
CASSQAGRGGAIEQYF
TGTGCCAGCAGCCAAGCGGGACGGGGGGGCGCGATCGAGCAGTACTTC
>TRBD1|TRBJ1-4|15|NA|TRBV7-9
CASSRWQGGNEKLFF
TGTGCCAGCAGCCGCTGGCAGGGGGGAAATGAAAAACTGTTTTTT
>NA|TRBJ1-4|13|once|TRBV12-3/TRBV12-4
CASSFFGGEKLFF
TGTGCCAGCAGTTTCTTCGGGGGTGAAAAACTGTTTTTT
>TRBD2|TRBJ2-7|15|once|TRBV6-5
CASSYSRAGGYEQYF
TGTGCCAGCAGTTACTCGAGGGCGGGGGGCTACGAGCAGTACTTC
>TRBD1|TRBJ2-7|15|NA|TRBV27
CASTSVGQGVYEQYF
TGTGCCAGCACCTCCGTCGGACAGGGGGTTTACGAGCAGTACTTC
>TRBD1|TRBJ1-5|15|NA|TRBV2
CASYQDRGTRQPQHF
TGTGCCAGCTATCAGGACAGGGGCACGAGGCAGCCCCAGCATTTT
>NA|TRBJ1-1|11|NA|TRBV20-1
CRAGQNTEAFF
TGCAGGGCAGGGCAGAACACTGAAGCTTTCTTT
>NA|TRBJ1-4|14|NA|TRBV11-2
CASSLDSVNEKLFF
TGTGCCAGCAGCTTAGACAGTGTGAATGAAAAACTGTTTTTT
>TRBD1|TRBJ1-1|14|NA|TRBV6-1
CASSEAPGGTEAFF
TGTGCCAGCAGTGAAGCTCCAGGGGGGACTGAAGCTTTCTTT
>NA|TRBJ2-5|16|NA|TRBV6-1
CASSEAALTAQETQYF
TGTGCCAGCAGTGAAGCGGCCCTCACAGCCCAAGAGACCCAGTACTTC
>TRBD2|TRBJ2-1|14|NA|TRBV30
CAWEGTSFGGEQFF
TGTGCCTGGGAAGGAACTAGTTTCGGGGGGGAGCAGTTCTTC
>NA|TRBJ1-1|15|NA|TRBV19
CASSIRHLGDTEAFF
TGTGCCAGTAGTATTCGACACCTCGGCGACACTGAAGCTTTCTTT
>NA|TRBJ1-3|15|NA|TRBV15
CATSRARDNGNTIYF
TGTGCCACCAGCAGAGCCCGGGACAACGGAAACACCATATATTTT
>TRBD1|TRBJ2-7|16|NA|TRBV7-2
CASRPSPDRGLYEQYF
TGTGCCAGCCGGCCTTCCCCAGACAGGGGACTCTACGAGCAGTACTTC
>NA|TRBJ2-2|16|NA|TRBV7-2
CASSLEAGPYTGELFF
TGTGCCAGCAGCTTAGAGGCAGGGCCTTACACCGGGGAGCTGTTTTTT
>NA|TRBJ2-7|13|NA|TRBV19
CASSAGGLYEQYF
TGTGCCAGTAGTGCTGGAGGGCTCTACGAGCAGTACTTC